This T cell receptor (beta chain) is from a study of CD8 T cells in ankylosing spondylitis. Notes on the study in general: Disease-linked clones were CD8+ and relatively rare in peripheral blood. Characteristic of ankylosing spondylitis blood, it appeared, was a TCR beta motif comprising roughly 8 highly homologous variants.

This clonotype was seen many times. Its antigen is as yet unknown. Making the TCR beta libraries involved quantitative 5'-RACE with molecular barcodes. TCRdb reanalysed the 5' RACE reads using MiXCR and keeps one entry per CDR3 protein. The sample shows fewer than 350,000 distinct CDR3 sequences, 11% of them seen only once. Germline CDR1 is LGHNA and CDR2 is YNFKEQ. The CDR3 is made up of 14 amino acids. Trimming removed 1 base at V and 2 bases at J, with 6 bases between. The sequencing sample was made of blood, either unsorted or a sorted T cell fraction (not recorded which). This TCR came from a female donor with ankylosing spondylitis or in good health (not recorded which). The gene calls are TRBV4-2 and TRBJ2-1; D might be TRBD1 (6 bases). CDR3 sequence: CASSQGDTYNEQFF. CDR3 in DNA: TGTGCCAGCAGCCAAGGGGACACCTACAATGAGCAGTTCTTC.